The 7 T cell receptor beta chains presented below share a single source sample, sequenced in a study of sequential checkpoint blockade in melanoma. Treatment in this sample: randomized to nivolumab then ipilimumab (arm A) or the reverse (arm B). TCRdb's table, derived via immunoSEQ multiplex PCR, lists solely in-frame clones and lacks some. The sample carries about 9,500 clones, roughly 23% recorded once. Sequences were derived from tumor tissue (inferred from file names), sampled from a patient given nivolumab and ipilimumab in sequence. The receptors stem from a human donor with melanoma.

This sequence joins TRBV29-1 and TRBJ1-4, with D maybe TRBD1 (6 bases). CDR1 is SQVTM, CDR2 ANQGSEA, per germline. V gave up 6 bases and J gave up 5 bases, with 25 bases separating them. CDR3 size: 17 residues. CDR3 loop: CSVALSPWGAVNEKLFF. Written as DNA, the CDR3 is TGCAGCGTCGCTTTATCCCCCTGGGGGGCGGTGAATGAAAAACTGTTTTTT.

The gene calls are TRBV12-5 and TRBJ1-5; D gene uncertain. Trimming took off 6 bases at V and 4 bases at J, with 19 bases between the two ends. The CDR3 extends over 16 amino acids. Germline CDR1 and CDR2: LGHNT and FRNRAP. The CDR3 nucleotides are TGTGCTAGTGGAAGTAGCCCGGGCCTACGGAATCAGCCCCAGCATTTT. Protein: CASGSSPGLRNQPQHF.

The chain employs TRBV5-1 and TRBJ1-1; D is possibly TRBD1 (6 bases). The CDR3 runs to 17 residues. Trimming cost V 6 bases and J 3 bases, with 24 bases left between them. Germline CDR1 SGHRS, CDR2 YFSETQ. DNA of the CDR3: TGCGCCAGCACCCCGGCTACAGGGTGGGCGAGAGACACTGAAGCTTTCTTT. Protein sequence: CASTPATGWARDTEAFF. The full variable domain, rest sourced from reference TRBV5-1 and TRBJ1-1, is KAGVTQTPRYLIKTRGQQVTLSCSPISGHRSVSWYQQTPGQGLQFLFEYFSETQRNKGNFPGRFSGRQFSNSRSEMNVSTLELGDSALYLCASTPATGWARDTEAFFGQGTRLTVV.

This clone was counted a few times. V gene TRBV6-8 combines with J gene TRBJ2-2; 9 bases line up with TRBD1. CDR3 size: 14 residues. Looked up from germline, CDR1 is MNHGY and CDR2 is SAAAGT. The V gene end was trimmed by 7 bases and the J gene end by 7 bases; junction bases not matched to a gene: 7. The CDR3 loop reads CASTPDRGGGELFF. The CDR3 DNA reads as TGTGCCAGCACCCCGGACAGGGGAGGCGGGGAGCTGTTTTTT.

The chain joins TRBV6-8 to TRBJ2-3; 14 nucleotides agree with TRBD2. Germline V gene lookup returns CDR1 MNHGY and CDR2 SAAAGT. This CDR3 is built from 13 residues. Germline trimming cut 11 bases from V and 8 bases from J; bases unmatched to any gene: 6. The CDR3 reads CAVGTSGGGTQYF. CDR3 nucleotides: TGTGCCGTTGGGACTAGCGGGGGAGGTACGCAGTATTTT.

This clone was counted only a few times. The CDR3 protein is CASSLIAGGRETQYF. The CDR3 DNA sequence: TGTGCCAGCAGTTTAATAGCGGGGGGGCGGGAGACCCAGTACTTC. V usage is TRBV28 and J usage is TRBJ2-5, with 11 positions matching TRBD2. Germline CDR1 reads MDHEN; CDR2 reads SYDVKM. This CDR3 is 15 amino acids long. With V trimmed by 2 bases and J by 5 bases, 4 bases remained unmatched.

The chain couples TRBV28 to TRBJ2-3; either TRBD1 or TRBD2 may fit D (6 bases each). Germline CDR1 is MDHEN and CDR2 is SYDVKM. The CDR3 extends over 15 amino acids. Trimming pared 2 bases from V and 8 bases from J, leaving 17 bases between. The CDR3 is CASSLLLGGIGTQYF. The DNA of the CDR3 is TGTGCCAGCAGTTTACTCTTGGGGGGCATTGGTACGCAGTATTTT. The complete variable domain, with remaining parts taken from reference TRBV28 and TRBJ2-3, reads DVKVTQSSRYLVKRTGEKVFLECVQDMDHENMFWYRQDPGLGLRLIYFSYDVKMKEKGDIPEGYSVSREKKERFSLILESASTNQTSMYLCASSLLLGGIGTQYFGPGTRLTVL.